This T cell receptor beta chain was captured in a study of Graves' ophthalmopathy and Graves' hyperthyroidism. Whole-study results and caveats: Blood also contained most of the expanded thyroid clonotypes above 0.001 frequency.

Germline CDR1 is SQVTM and CDR2 is ANQGSEA. V dropped 4 bases and J dropped 9 bases, with 16 bases sitting between them. The CDR3 runs 14 residues. Amplification of the TCR beta CDR3 regions used RNA transcripts (as template). The authors performed first-round RT-PCR with HTBI primers and then a second-round multiplex PCR. TCRdb analysed the multiplex PCR reads with MiXCR anew, one entry per CDR3 protein. The sample consists of about 1.1 million distinct CDR3 sequences, less than 45% of them appearing once. Details on this clonotype: Its antigen remains unknown.

The source of this sequence is an adult man with Graves' hyperthyroidism. Sequencing was performed on peripheral blood or thyroid tissue (not recorded which). The chain employs TRBV29-1 and TRBJ1-6; no definite D call. CDR3 amino acids: CSVGLQLEGSPLHF. CDR3 bases: TGCAGCGTTGGTTTGCAGCTGGAGGGTTCACCCCTCCACTTT.